The T cell receptor (beta chain) under discussion was sequenced for a study of beta chain features in type 1 diabetes. On the study more broadly: All of the samples together had some 99 million sorted cells examined.

Between the trimmed V and J ends, which lost 2 bases and 3 bases, there was a span of 2 bases. Per the germline V gene, CDR1 is GTSNPN and CDR2 is SVGIG (reference sequence). This CDR3 contains 11 residues. Every bit of the isolated RNA underwent reverse transcription, so sequencing read expressed TCRB transcripts. Measured with immunoSEQ multiplex PCR; TCRdb has only the in-frame clones, and not every one. Of fewer than 250,000 clones listed, roughly two thirds are singletons. To note about this clone: The target antigen is unknown.

Overall study findings and caveats: Sequencing from cDNA could over-represent high-TCR-expressing cells. Fewer junction insertions and more nucleotide deletions appeared in type 1 diabetes patients.

Material for sequencing was naive CD4+ T cells from blood. The receptor's source is a man aged 25-45 years in good health. The chain is built from TRBV30 and TRBJ2-1; D not certain. The CDR3 DNA reads as TGTGCCTGGAGTTTCTACAATGAGCAGTTCTTC. Protein product: CAWSFYNEQFF.